The TCR beta chain under discussion was sequenced for a study of human T cells and chemical hapten exposure (TCRdb year 2021). For the wider study: For sensitization, 2% DPC in acetone was applied to a roughly 2 cm by roughly 2 cm area of upper inner arm skin. Libraries were combined into a pool for sequencing, and differences in TCR yield between samples came mainly from small differences in library volumes within the pool. Blood samples were taken from patients before sensitization (week 0) and at 2, 6 and about 24 weeks after DPC sensitization. Patch testing was performed on the upper back with Finn chambers containing 0.01% DPC, and the patch tests were scored after 6 days according to International Contact Dermatitis Research Group standards. For TCR sequencing, blood came from 25 to 35 alopecia patients at anywhere from one to four time points (pre-sensitization, 2, 6 and 24 weeks). Patients additionally received weekly therapeutic DPC doses to the scalp throughout the approximately 22-week study period. Peripheral blood TCR repertoire changes were tracked in vivo in alopecia patients during primary and secondary sensitization to the hapten diphenylcyclopropenone (DPC). Most of the patients in the cohort were female, and the cohort covered alopecia areata with under or over 50% scalp involvement, alopecia totalis and alopecia universalis.

The investigation overall reported the following: The number of TCRs above 1 in 1000 frequency did not change with DPC sensitization; there was no evidence of global repertoire structure alterations. Expanded TCRs formed significantly more large CDR3 similarity clusters than pre-sensitization or healthy control sets, consistent with antigen-driven responses. Alopecia, a presumed autoimmune disease, was present in all patients, so the immune response of the patients might differ from that of healthy individuals. Patch test score correlated positively with the number of PT1 expanded TCRs, reaching significance at thresholds 8, 16 and 32 but not at 4. After repeated subsampling, changes were observed in the strength of the expansion versus patch-test correlation and in the threshold at which the correlation became significant.

As regards this clonotype: What this receptor recognizes is not known. No base quality values were provided; no much bigger clone lies one nucleotide off.

From cysteine to phenylalanine, the CDR3 is 12 amino acids long. Of all the DNA, just the CDR3 is kept, 36 bases in frame from base 1. For CDR1 and CDR2, the germline V gene (reference sequence) lists DFQATT and SNEGSKA. Trimming takes 3 bases from V and 6 bases from J, and the germline ends sit 10 bases apart. The label giving this sample's time point can be read as: patch test 3, about 24 weeks after DPC sensitization. According to the study, the label for this sample's treatment or condition signals: therapeutic diphenylcyclopropenone sensitization with weekly scalp DPC. At each patch-test visit, blood was drawn before the patch test was applied. Patients were considered eligible if aged 18 to 70, diagnosed with alopecia and deemed suitable for DPC therapy, and patients were excluded if pregnant. Total RNA was isolated from unfractionated whole blood collected in Tempus Blood RNA tubes. The library relied on RACE. These reads were obtained on a NextSeq 500. During library preparation, unique molecular identifiers were attached to individual cDNA molecules so that TCRs could be counted in a quantitative, reproducible way. Each blood RNA sample was used to sequence both TCR alpha and TCR beta chains. The authors processed their data as follows. The median number of TCRs per sample was 90,000 to 100,000, ranging from about 20,000 to 690,600. The Decombinator software suite was used to annotate the V, J and CDR3 of the TCR reads. For the PS versus PT1 abundance plots, all samples were subsampled to the same number of TCRs (28,000). TCRs were defined as expanded if absent before sensitization and observed at least eight times at the 2-week time point. The raw public reads went through TCRdb reprocessing: fastp at Q25, MiXCR clone calling, in-frame beta chains kept. Every distinct CDR3 protein forms one entry, paired with its most common genes and DNA. The V and J calls and clone size are TCRdb's, not the authors'. The sample table contains about 160,000 distinct CDR3 sequences; only one count was recorded for roughly 25% of them. Roughly 2% of the sample rests with the top ten.

The V gene is TRBV20-1 and the J gene is TRBJ2-3; a tentative D match to TRBD2 spans 7 bases. The sequence derives from a woman between 18 and 29 years old with alopecia areata. Some clones in this sample may be carry-over from other donors' samples. This specimen consisted of whole blood, obtained in connection with sensitization to the hapten diphenylcyclopropenone (DPC). CDR3 reads: CSARGGRDTQYF. The DNA sequence is as follows: TGCAGTGCTAGGGGGGGGCGTGATACGCAGTATTTT.